This TCR beta chain was recovered during a study of T cell responses to AZD1222 COVID-19 vaccine (dated by TCRdb to about 2021). Concerning the study at large: TCR sequencing was performed for some 250 trial participants, of whom some 200 were given two doses of AZD1222 and roughly 25 were given two doses of MenACWY control vaccine. Trial participants were enrolled into age subgroups of 18-55, 56-69 and 70-plus years, which contained approximately 150, 28 and 58 TCR-sequenced participants, respectively.

Including cysteine and phenylalanine, the CDR3 has 13 amino acids. Only the CDR3 DNA stays, 39 bases, in frame from base 1. CDR1 and CDR2 (SQVTM, ANQGSEA) derive from the germline V gene. After removal of 6 bases from V and 4 bases from J, the junction retains 8 bases not matched to a gene. The sample's time point, from its label and the paper: about 28 days (+/-7) after the second vaccine dose. AZD1222 recipients whose second dose came at about 4 weeks and those whose second dose came at about 12 weeks were combined into one group, since spike-specific TCR depth and breadth did not differ between the two schedules. Vaccinee samples were obtained from the UK trials COV001 and COV002, which included a single-blind randomized controlled phase 2/3 trial of AZD1222 (ChAdOx1 nCoV-19) in healthy adults. For TCRbeta chain sequencing, PBMC samples from trial participants were taken at day 0 and at day 28 after the second dose.

With regard to this clone: Its recognized antigen is unknown. No per-base quality is available; no much larger clone lies one base away.

The CDR3 regions of human TCRbeta chains were subjected to immunosequencing. Under the source paper's analysis protocol: Repertoire TCRs were checked for matches against a reference library of SARS-CoV-2-specific TCRs that had been generated using the MIRA antigen-specificity platform. Breadth was defined as the fraction of unique TCRs that were SARS-CoV-2-associated, and depth was defined as the fraction of total T cells that were SARS-CoV-2-associated. Each spike-specific TCR was assigned to its reactive spike region and to a CD4 or CD8 class using the MIRA data. Log10-transformed breadth and depth values were compared by one-way ANOVA with Sidak's multiple comparisons tests. TCRdb obtained this table from immuneACCESS and retained in-frame rearrangements with V and J assigned. These tables miss some clones; where compared with another copy, unresolved V genes account for less than half of the shortfall, and the remainder is unexplained. V, J and clone size reflect that table, while D and trimming were determined from the DNA. This sample is represented by about 150,000 clones; over 90% of them were singletons. The top ten hold approximately 1.6% of the sample.

What the study reported, not specific to this receptor: In the small 56-69-year group, the increase in depth fell short of significance, most likely because of low power. Only a handful of AZD1222 recipients were SARS-CoV-2 seropositive at baseline, limiting conclusions about previously exposed vaccinees. Nearly half of unique spike-specific TCRs reportedly recognized epitopes outside regions mutated in the B.1.351 and B.1.1.7 variants. Most participants were white British and females outnumbered males, and the authors suggested that clonal diversity may have been underestimated. Vaccine-associated CD4 TCRs spanned the whole spike protein, with dominant responses in regions 160-218 and 743-854. Spike-specific TCR breadth and depth rose significantly after two AZD1222 doses compared with day 0 and with MenACWY recipients. Because no day 14 peak-response samples were available, repertoires were characterized only after the peak T cell response.

The sample consisted of peripheral blood, taken 28 days after the second AZD1222 dose. Recombination joined TRBV29-1 with TRBJ1-1; 7 bases in the junction line up with TRBD1. The TCR comes from an adult who received the AZD1222 COVID-19 vaccine. The DNA reads as follows: TGCAGCGTGGCCCGGGACAGACTCACTGAAGCTTTCTTT. It translates as CSVARDRLTEAFF.